Each of the 23 T cell receptor beta chains below was sequenced from the same sample in a study of blood T cell repertoires in COVID-19. Sequenced by immunoSEQ multiplex PCR; TCRdb stores in-frame clones only, minus some. The table includes tens of thousands of clones, about 89% detected once. The specimen was peripheral blood. The receptors were gathered from an older man with active or convalescent COVID-19.

V gene TRBV30 combines with J gene TRBJ1-6, with 7 bases identical to TRBD1. V dropped 3 bases and J dropped 7; count of bases not matched to a gene: 6. Germline values: CDR1 GTSNPN, CDR2 SVGIG (reference sequence). The CDR3 covers 14 residues. The CDR3 spells CAWSWGQRNSPLHF. The CDR3 DNA reads as TGTGCCTGGAGCTGGGGACAGCGAAATTCACCCCTCCACTTT. The full variable domain, in which reference TRBV30 and TRBJ1-6 provide the parts outside the CDR3, is SQTIHQWPATLVQPVGSPLSLECTVEGTSNPNLYWYRQAAGRGLQLLFYSVGIGQISSEVPQNLSASRPQDRQFILSSKKLLLSDSGFYLCAWSWGQRNSPLHFGNGTRLTVT.

V gene TRBV20-1 combines with J gene TRBJ2-1; D is uncertain. Trimming shortened V by 3 bases and J by 6 bases, and 12 bases separated the two germline ends. The CDR3 is 13 amino acids. Germline values: CDR1 DFQATT, CDR2 SNEGSKA (reference sequence). The CDR3: CSASLSPGNEQFF. The CDR3 DNA follows: TGCAGTGCTAGTCTGTCCCCAGGCAATGAGCAGTTCTTC.

The chain uses TRBV6-2 or TRBV6-3 and TRBJ1-4; 10 nucleotides line up with TRBD1. Trimming cost V 4 bases and J 7 bases; bases outside gene matches: 3. CDR1 MNHEY and CDR2 SVGEGT come from the germline V gene. The CDR3 sequence is 14 residues long. The CDR3 region is CASSSGQGPEKLFF. The CDR3 region has the DNA TGTGCCAGCAGTTCGGGACAGGGGCCTGAAAAACTGTTTTTT.

The chain couples TRBV9 to TRBJ1-6, with 9 bases lining up with TRBD1. CDR3 length equals 15 residues. The V and J ends lost 0 bases and 8 bases, in that order; junction bases with no gene match: 3. Germline lookup yields CDR1 SGDLS and CDR2 YYNGEE. The CDR3 loop is CASSVGQGVDSPLHF. DNA for the CDR3: TGTGCCAGCAGCGTAGGACAGGGGGTCGATTCACCCCTCCACTTT.

The chain links TRBV28 to TRBJ1-5; D is possibly TRBD1 (5 bases). In germline, CDR1 is MDHEN, CDR2 SYDVKM. This CDR3 spans 13 amino acids. Trimming took 11 bases from V and 3 from J, leaving 14 bases between them. In nucleotides, the CDR3 is TGTGCCTGGGGGGTTACTTACAATCAGCCCCAGCATTTT. Protein: CAWGVTYNQPQHF. The full variable domain, in which reference TRBV28 and TRBJ1-5 provide the parts outside the CDR3, is DVKVTQSSRYLVKRTGEKVFLECVQDMDHENMFWYRQDPGLGLRLIYFSYDVKMKEKGDIPEGYSVSREKKERFSLILESASTNQTSMYLCAWGVTYNQPQHFGDGTRLSIL.

This chain links TRBV7-8 with TRBJ2-1; the D gene is possibly TRBD2 (6 bases). Between the trimmed V and J ends, which lost 2 bases and 2 bases, there was a span of 10 bases. The CDR3 has 15 amino acids. Germline CDR1 and CDR2: SGHVS and FQNEAQ. The CDR3 loop is CASSLLAGPYNEQFF. The DNA of the CDR3 is TGTGCCAGCAGCTTACTGGCGGGGCCCTACAATGAGCAGTTCTTC. The entire variable domain, with the rest obtained from reference TRBV7-8 and TRBJ2-1, is as follows: GAGVSQSPRYKVAKRGQDVALRCDPISGHVSLFWYQQALGQGPEFLTYFQNEAQLDKSGLPSDRFFAERPEGSVSTLKIQRTQQEDSAVYLCASSLLAGPYNEQFFGPGTRLTVL.

Regarding this clone: The junction departs from the called germline gene at one end, perhaps through a read error. This CDR3 is CASRYFADTAYEQYF. The CDR3 DNA reads TGTGCCAGCAGGTACTTTGCGGACACGGCCTACGAGCAGTACTTC. The rearrangement joins TRBV6-5 to TRBJ2-7; tentatively, D is TRBD1 (5 bases). The length of the CDR3 is 15 residues. CDR1 is MNHEY and CDR2 is SVGAGI in the germline V gene.

This clone was counted ten times or more. The chain carries TRBV6-5 and TRBJ1-5; D not resolved. V was clipped by 7 bases and J by 4 bases, with 11 bases between them. The germline V gene encodes CDR1 MNHEY and CDR2 SVGAGI. The CDR3 length is 13 residues. The CDR3 sequence is CASTSSLNQPQHF. For the CDR3, the DNA is TGTGCCAGCACCTCGTCACTGAATCAGCCCCAGCATTTT.

The rearrangement uses TRBV5-1 and TRBJ1-2; TRBD1 agrees at 8 bases. CDR1 and CDR2 from the germline V gene are SGHRS and YFSETQ. CDR3 length: 13 amino acids. J was trimmed by 7 bases and V by 2 bases; bases with no gene match: 4. CDR3 sequence reads: CASSFQGAGGYTF. The CDR3 nucleotides read TGCGCCAGCAGCTTCCAGGGGGCAGGTGGCTACACCTTC.

The J gene is TRBJ1-2, the V gene TRBV30; TRBD1 matches at 8 bases. The CDR3 length is 13 residues. CDR1 and CDR2 (germline): GTSNPN, SVGIG (reference sequence). V gave up 2 bases and J gave up 4 bases; unmatched junction bases: 3. In DNA form, the CDR3 reads TGTGCCTGGAGTCCCGGGACAGGCTATGGCTACACCTTC. Protein: CAWSPGTGYGYTF.

For the CDR3, the DNA is TGTGCCAGCAGCAACCCAGGGGTGTGGGAGACCCAGTACTTC. Protein product: CASSNPGVWETQYF. The chain links TRBV28 to TRBJ2-5; D may be TRBD1 (6 bases). The V and J ends lost 6 bases and 5 bases respectively, with 16 bases between them. Looked up from germline, CDR1 is MDHEN and CDR2 is SYDVKM. The CDR3 extends over 14 amino acids.

This chain joins TRBV5-1 and TRBJ2-1; possibly TRBD2 for D (6 bases). Trimming removed 8 bases from V and 2 bases from J, with 20 bases in between. Germline loops: CDR1 SGHRS, CDR2 YFSETQ. CDR3 length: 16 residues. CDR3: CASRAGGTPAYNEQFF. The CDR3 region has the DNA TGCGCCAGTAGAGCTGGGGGGACTCCCGCCTACAATGAGCAGTTCTTC.

The rearrangement joins TRBV4-1 to TRBJ2-4; a possible D gene is TRBD2 (5 bases). V lost 1 base and J lost 6, with 7 bases in between. Per germline, CDR1 MGHRA and CDR2 YSYEKL. This CDR3 region has 13 residues. The CDR3 region is CASSQVRGNIQYF. The CDR3 nucleotides are TGCGCCAGCAGCCAAGTCCGGGGAAACATTCAGTACTTC.

The chain recombines TRBV6-5 with TRBJ1-1; D uncertain. CDR1 MNHEY and CDR2 SVGAGI come from the germline V gene. Trimming removed 2 bases from V and 7 bases from J, with 8 bases in between. This CDR3 contains 12 residues. The CDR3: CASSYTGHEAFF. Here the CDR3 DNA reads TGTGCCAGCAGTTACACCGGTCATGAAGCTTTCTTT.

The chain uses TRBV21-1 and TRBJ1-2. TRBV21-1 is annotated as a pseudogene. This CDR3 is built from 18 residues. This CDR3 reads CASSTRSLPGGDPCGYTF. CDR3 bases: TGTGCCAGCAGCACTCGCTCCCTCCCGGGGGGGGATCCGTGTGGCTACACCTTC.

The chain couples TRBV6-4 to TRBJ2-1; 11 bases align to TRBD2. The CDR3 spans 15 residues. The germline gives CDR1 MRHNA, CDR2 SNTAGT. Trimming removed 6 bases from V and 6 bases from J; junction bases left unmatched: 7. The CDR3 spells CASSPGLAGINEQFF. The CDR3 region has the DNA TGTGCCAGCAGCCCCGGACTAGCGGGCATCAATGAGCAGTTCTTC.

The chain links TRBV11-2 to TRBJ1-1, with 7 bases fitting TRBD1. Germline trimming cut 1 base from V and 5 bases from J; bases unmatched to any gene: 7. CDR1 is SGHAT and CDR2 is FQNNGV in the germline V gene. The CDR3 is 15 residues long. CDR3: CASSLASFRGTEAFF. The CDR3 DNA sequence: TGTGCCAGCAGCTTAGCCTCTTTCAGGGGGACTGAAGCTTTCTTT.

The chain recombines TRBV7-6 with TRBJ2-7; D remains unclear. CDR1 and CDR2 (germline): SGHVS, FNYEAQ. Trimming stripped 5 bases from V and 3 bases from J, with 20 bases between. This CDR3 spans 16 amino acids. The CDR3 loop reads CASSGAAGQIIYEQYF. As DNA, the CDR3 is TGTGCCAGCAGCGGAGCCGCCGGCCAGATCATCTACGAGCAGTACTTC. The variable domain in full, with the rest retrieved from reference TRBV7-6 and TRBJ2-7, is GAGVSQSPRYKVTKRGQDVALRCDPISGHVSLYWYRQALGQGPEFLTYFNYEAQQDKSGLPNDRFSAERPEGSISTLTIQRTEQRDSAMYRCASSGAAGQIIYEQYFGPGTRLTVT.

The rearrangement joins TRBV6-5 to TRBJ2-2; no clear D. The CDR3 runs 13 residues. Germline values: CDR1 MNHEY, CDR2 SVGAGI. V dropped 6 bases and J dropped 6 bases, with 11 bases sitting between them. Here the CDR3 DNA reads TGTGCCAGCAGCCCCTTTTTTGCCGGGGAGCTGTTTTTT. This codes for CASSPFFAGELFF.

The chain links TRBV28 to TRBJ2-7, with D possibly being TRBD1 (5 bases). The CDR3 runs to 12 residues. Germline-derived CDR1 and CDR2 are MDHEN and SYDVKM. V was cut by 10 bases and J by 0 bases, with 10 bases left in between. The CDR3 loop is CATYRTSYEQYF. The CDR3 nucleotides are TGTGCCACCTACAGGACCTCCTACGAGCAGTACTTC.

The chain couples TRBV6-6 to TRBJ2-7; 9 nucleotides match TRBD2. CDR3 length: 16 residues. V gave up 6 bases and J gave up 4 bases; unmatched junction bases: 13. Germline CDR1 MNHNY, CDR2 SVGAGI (reference sequence). This chain's CDR3 is CASSLGPAGGGYEQYF. CDR3 nucleotides: TGTGCCAGCAGCTTGGGACCGGCGGGAGGGGGATACGAGCAGTACTTC.

The CDR3 protein is CASSETPGSQHF. In DNA, the CDR3 is TGTGCCAGCAGTGAAACCCCGGGGTCCCAGCATTTT. V gene TRBV12-3 or TRBV12-4 combines with J gene TRBJ1-5, with D unresolved. There are 12 residues in the CDR3. Trimming cost V 5 bases and J 11 bases, with 13 bases left between them.

The V and J genes are TRBV4-2 and TRBJ2-7; TRBD2 matches at 9 bases. The length of the CDR3 is 16 residues. The germline V gene encodes CDR1 LGHNA and CDR2 YNFKEQ. V shed 0 bases, J shed 4 bases, and the junction held 7 bases outside the gene matches. The CDR3 loop reads CASSQDRTSVTYEQYF. CDR3 sequence (DNA): TGTGCCAGCAGCCAAGATAGGACTAGCGTTACTTACGAGCAGTACTTC.